A single sample is the source of the 7 T cell receptor beta chains below, sequenced in a study of CD8 T cells in ankylosing spondylitis. TCRdb ran MiXCR on the 5' RACE reads and lists one entry per CDR3 protein. The repertoire consists of hundreds of thousands of distinct CDR3 sequences, with about 20% occurring once and the leading ten covering 13%. Specimen: blood, either unsorted or a sorted T cell fraction (not recorded which). These receptors originate from a male donor with ankylosing spondylitis or in good health (not recorded which).

V is TRBV20-1 and J is TRBJ2-3, with 8 positions matching TRBD1. Per germline, CDR1 DFQATT and CDR2 SNEGSKA (reference sequence). The V and J ends lost 6 bases and 2 bases, in that order; junction bases with no gene match: 10. The CDR3 totals 15 residues. The CDR3 sequence is CSASMDRDPTDTQYF. The CDR3 nucleotides are TGCAGTGCCTCGATGGACAGGGACCCCACAGATACGCAGTATTTT.

The chain uses TRBV19 and TRBJ2-6; 10 nucleotides match TRBD1. This CDR3 spans 17 amino acids. Germline CDR1 and CDR2: LNHDA and SQIVND (reference sequence). With 7 bases clipped from V and 3 bases from J, the junction kept 9 bases outside the gene matches. CDR3 region: CASMSRQGAFGANVLTF. The CDR3 nucleotides are TGTGCCAGTATGTCGCGACAGGGGGCTTTTGGGGCCAACGTCCTGACTTTC.

The chain employs TRBV3-1 and TRBJ2-1, with 8 bases matching TRBD2. The CDR3 extends over 14 amino acids. V trimming: 1 base; J trimming: 8 bases; junction bases outside the gene matches: 4. Looked up from germline, CDR1 is LGHDT and CDR2 is YNNKEL (reference sequence). CDR3 sequence reads: CASSQAGRADEQFF. CDR3 sequence (DNA): TGTGCCAGCAGCCAAGCCGGGAGGGCGGATGAGCAGTTCTTC.

The chain employs TRBV7-9 and TRBJ2-7; TRBD1 might be the D (6 bases). Germline loops: CDR1 SEHNR, CDR2 FQNEAQ (reference sequence). CDR3 length: 16 residues. V shed 5 bases and J shed 0 bases, with 17 bases lying between them. The CDR3 loop reads CASSTYLGQVSYEQYF. DNA for the CDR3: TGTGCCAGCAGCACCTACCTGGGACAAGTCTCCTACGAGCAGTACTTC.

This clonotype was counted ten times or more. V is TRBV27 and J is TRBJ2-1; D uncertain. Germline V gene lookup returns CDR1 MNHEY and CDR2 SMNVEV (reference sequence). CDR3 length: 15 residues. Trimming removed 0 bases from V and 3 bases from J, with 9 bases in between. The CDR3 reads CASSLSATIYNEQFF. CDR3 DNA: TGTGCCAGCAGTTTATCGGCGACCATCTACAATGAGCAGTTCTTC.

The V call is TRBV4-1, the J call TRBJ2-2; D not certain. The CDR3 contains 15 residues. Germline CDR1 and CDR2: MGHRA and YSYEKL. V shed 3 bases and J shed 1 base, with 9 bases lying between them. The CDR3 loop is CASSQGKMNTGELFF. As DNA, the CDR3 is TGCGCCAGCAGCCAGGGGAAAATGAACACCGGGGAGCTGTTTTTT.

The chain links TRBV7-8 to TRBJ2-7; a weak D match, TRBD2 (6 bases). CDR1 and CDR2 from the germline V gene are SGHVS and FQNEAQ. Trimming took 3 bases from V and 7 from J, leaving 16 bases between them. This CDR3 is 14 amino acids long. The CDR3 protein is CASSFEYAAGEQYF. The CDR3 coding sequence is TGTGCCAGCAGCTTCGAATACGCGGCGGGAGAGCAGTACTTC.